The clone carrying this T cell receptor (beta chain) was detected once. The data belong to a study of shared T cell receptors in the human thymus. Produced via immunoSEQ multiplex PCR; TCRdb's table is partial and in-frame only. The table shows more than 550,000 clones, with 80% to 90% occurring only once. The CDR3 extends over 16 amino acids. Germline V gene sequence: CDR1 LGHNT, CDR2 FRNRAP. V was clipped by 6 bases and J by 1 base; unmatched bases: 6. The same sample was also studied in work on human thymus T cells. That paper notes: The thymus was resected at corrective cardiac surgery.

The TCR originated in a boy under two years old with a congenital heart defect. The sequencing sample was made of thymocytes. V is TRBV12-5 and J is TRBJ2-2, with TRBD1 identical over 9 bases. CDR3 sequence (DNA): TGTGCTAGTGGAAGGACAGGGGTGGGGAACACCGGGGAGCTGTTTTTT. The encoded protein is CASGRTGVGNTGELFF.